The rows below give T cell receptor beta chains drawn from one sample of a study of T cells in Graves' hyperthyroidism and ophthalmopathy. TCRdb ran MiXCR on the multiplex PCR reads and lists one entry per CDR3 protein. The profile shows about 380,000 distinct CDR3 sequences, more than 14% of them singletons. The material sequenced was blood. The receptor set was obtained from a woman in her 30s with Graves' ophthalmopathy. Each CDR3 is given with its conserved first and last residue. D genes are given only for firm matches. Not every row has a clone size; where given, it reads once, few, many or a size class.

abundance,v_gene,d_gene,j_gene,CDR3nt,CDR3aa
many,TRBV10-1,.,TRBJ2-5,TGCGCCAGCAGTGCCGGACTGACTAGCCAAGAGACCCAGTACTTC,CASSAGLTSQETQYF
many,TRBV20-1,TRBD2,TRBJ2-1,TGCAGTGCCGACTTTAGCGGGGGGGCTATGGATGAGCAGTTCTTC,CSADFSGGAMDEQFF
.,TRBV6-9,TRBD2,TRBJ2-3,TGTGCCAGCAGTTATGCGGGAGTGCCCACAGATACGCAGTATTTT,CASSYAGVPTDTQYF
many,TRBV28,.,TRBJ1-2,TGTGCCAGCAGTTTAGGTGGACAGAAGAGAGGTGGCTACACCTTC,CASSLGGQKRGGYTF
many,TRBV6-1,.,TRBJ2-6,TGTGCCAGCAGTTACACCACAACTGGGGCCAACGTCCTGACTTTC,CASSYTTTGANVLTF
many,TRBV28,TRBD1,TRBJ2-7,TGTGCCAGCAAAGACAGGGTGGGCGAGCAGTACTTC,CASKDRVGEQYF
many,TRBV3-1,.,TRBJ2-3,TGTGCCAGCAGGGACAACGGGATAGATACGCAGTATTTT,CASRDNGIDTQYF
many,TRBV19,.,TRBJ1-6,TGTGCCAGTCATCTACAGAGGGGTAATTCACCCCTCCACTTT,CASHLQRGNSPLHF
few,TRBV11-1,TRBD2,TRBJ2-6,TGTGCCAGCAGCTTAACAAAAAGTGGCGGGGGGTCTGGGGCCAACGTCCTGACTTTC,CASSLTKSGGGSGANVLTF
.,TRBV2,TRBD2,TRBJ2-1,TGTGCCAGCAGTGAGGGACTAGCCCCCTACAATGAGCAGTTCTTC,CASSEGLAPYNEQFF
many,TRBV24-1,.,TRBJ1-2,TGTGCCACCTCCAGGGCTAACTATGGCTACACCTTC,CATSRANYGYTF
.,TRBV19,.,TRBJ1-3,TGTGCCAGCCGACATGTCTCTGGAAACACCATATATTTT,CASRHVSGNTIYF
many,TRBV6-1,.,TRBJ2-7,TGTGCCAGCAGTGAAATAGGAGTGGAGGCGGGTAACTACGAGCAGTACTTC,CASSEIGVEAGNYEQYF
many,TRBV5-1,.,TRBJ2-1,TGCGCCAGCAGCTTGGCCGGGACGGTATCCTACAATGAGCAGTTCTTC,CASSLAGTVSYNEQFF
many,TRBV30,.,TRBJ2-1,TGTGCCTGGAGTTGGGGACGCAATGAGCAGTTCTTC,CAWSWGRNEQFF
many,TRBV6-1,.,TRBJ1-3,TGTGCCAGCAGGAGGGGGGGGAACTCTGGAAACACCATATATTTT,CASRRGGNSGNTIYF
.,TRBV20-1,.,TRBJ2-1,TGCAGCAACCTAGACGGGGCCTACAATGAGCAGTTCTTC,CSNLDGAYNEQFF
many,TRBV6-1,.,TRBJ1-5,TGTGCCAGCAAGATCTCTGGCTCCGGGAGCAATCAGCCCCAGCATTTT,CASKISGSGSNQPQHF
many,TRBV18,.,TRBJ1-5,TGTGCCAGCTCGCCGGGACGGCCTAGCAATCAGCCCCAGCATTTT,CASSPGRPSNQPQHF
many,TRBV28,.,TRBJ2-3,TGTGCCAGCAGGTTACAACAGCTGAGCGGGGATACGCAGTATTTT,CASRLQQLSGDTQYF
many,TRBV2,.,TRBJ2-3,TGTGCCAGCAGGCAGAGGGGGGGCACAGATACGCAGTATTTT,CASRQRGGTDTQYF
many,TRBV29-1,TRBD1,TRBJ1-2,TGCAGCCAGGGGGGTCAGGACTATGGCTACACCTTC,CSQGGQDYGYTF
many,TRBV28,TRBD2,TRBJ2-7,TGTGCCAGCAGTCCCAGACTAGCGGGGGGCCCCTACGAGCAGTACTTC,CASSPRLAGGPYEQYF
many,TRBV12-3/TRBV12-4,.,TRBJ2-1,TGTGCCAGCAGTTTTGCCAGGGACAATGAGCAGTTCTTC,CASSFARDNEQFF
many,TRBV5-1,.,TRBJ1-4,TGCGCCAGCAGCTTCCCAGGCGTAAATGAAAAACTGTTTTTT,CASSFPGVNEKLFF
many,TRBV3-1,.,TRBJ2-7,TGTGCCAGCAGCCAAGTTTTGGGAAATACCTACGAGCAGTACTTC,CASSQVLGNTYEQYF
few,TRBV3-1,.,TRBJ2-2,TGTGCCAGCAGCCAAGGATCCGCTCCGAACACCGGGGAGCTGTTTTTT,CASSQGSAPNTGELFF
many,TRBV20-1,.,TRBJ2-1,TGCAGTGCTAGAGCCAGGACCTACAATGAGCAGTTCTTC,CSARARTYNEQFF
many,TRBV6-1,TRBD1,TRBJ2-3,TGTGCCAGCAGTGTGGCAGGGGGTTCAGATACGCAGTATTTT,CASSVAGGSDTQYF
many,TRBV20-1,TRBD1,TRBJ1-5,TGCAGTGCTACCGGACAGGGCGGTCAGCCCCAGCATTTT,CSATGQGGQPQHF
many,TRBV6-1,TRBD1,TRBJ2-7,TGTGCCAGCGGGACAGGACCCTACGAGCAGTACTTC,CASGTGPYEQYF
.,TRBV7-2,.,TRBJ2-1,TGTGCCAGCAGCCCCCGGGGCGGGATCGTCCATGAGCAGTTCTTC,CASSPRGGIVHEQFF
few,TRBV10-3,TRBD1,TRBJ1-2,TGTGCCATCAGTGAAGAAGGGGGCTCCGGTGGCTACACCTTC,CAISEEGGSGGYTF
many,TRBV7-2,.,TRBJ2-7,TGTGCCAGCAGCTTAGTCTCGTCGACCTCACAACCCTACGAGCAGTACTTC,CASSLVSSTSQPYEQYF
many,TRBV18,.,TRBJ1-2,TGTGCCAGCTCACCAAAAAGGGGGGAAGGTAATGGCTACACCTTC,CASSPKRGEGNGYTF
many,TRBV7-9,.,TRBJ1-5,TGTGCCACCACTGGGCCGGGCGACTCCAATCAGCCCCAGCATTTT,CATTGPGDSNQPQHF
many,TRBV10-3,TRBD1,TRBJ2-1,TGTGCCATCAGTATCGGGACAGGGACCTACAATGAGCAGTTCTTC,CAISIGTGTYNEQFF
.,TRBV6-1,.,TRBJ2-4,TGTGCCAGCACAGTCGACCGGGCTCAGTACTTC,CASTVDRAQYF
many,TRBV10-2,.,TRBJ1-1,TGCGCCAGCAGTGAGCCTCTCACAGCACAGGTTTTGAACACTGAAGCTTTCTTT,CASSEPLTAQVLNTEAFF
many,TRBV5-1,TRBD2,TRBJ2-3,TGCGCCAGCAGCTTGGCTGCGGGGGGGCCGGATACGCAGTATTTT,CASSLAAGGPDTQYF